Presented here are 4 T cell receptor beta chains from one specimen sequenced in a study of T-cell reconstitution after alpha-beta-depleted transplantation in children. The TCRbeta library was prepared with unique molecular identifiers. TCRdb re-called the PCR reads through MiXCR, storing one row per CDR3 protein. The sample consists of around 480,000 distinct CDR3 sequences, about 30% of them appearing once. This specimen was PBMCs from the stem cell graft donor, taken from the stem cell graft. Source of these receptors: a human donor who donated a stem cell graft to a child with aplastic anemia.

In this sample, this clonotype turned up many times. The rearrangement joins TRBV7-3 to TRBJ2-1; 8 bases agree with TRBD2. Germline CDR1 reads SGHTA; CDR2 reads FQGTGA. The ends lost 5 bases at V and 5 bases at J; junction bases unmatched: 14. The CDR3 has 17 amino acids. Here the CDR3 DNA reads TGTGCCAGCAGCCCGGCCGGGACTAGAAATCTGCACAATGAGCAGTTCTTC. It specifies CASSPAGTRNLHNEQFF. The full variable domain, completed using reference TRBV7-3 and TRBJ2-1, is GAGVSQTPSNKVTEKGKYVELRCDPISGHTALYWYRQSLGQGPEFLIYFQGTGAADDSGLPNDRFFAVRPEGSVSTLKIQRTERGDSAVYLCASSPAGTRNLHNEQFFGPGTRLTVL.

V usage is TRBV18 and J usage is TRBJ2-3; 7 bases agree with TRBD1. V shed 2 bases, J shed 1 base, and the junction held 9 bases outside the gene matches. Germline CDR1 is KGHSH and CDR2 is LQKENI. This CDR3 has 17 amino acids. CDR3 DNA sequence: TGTGCCAGCTCACCAGTAAGGACCGGGACAGGCACAGATACGCAGTATTTT. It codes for CASSPVRTGTGTDTQYF.

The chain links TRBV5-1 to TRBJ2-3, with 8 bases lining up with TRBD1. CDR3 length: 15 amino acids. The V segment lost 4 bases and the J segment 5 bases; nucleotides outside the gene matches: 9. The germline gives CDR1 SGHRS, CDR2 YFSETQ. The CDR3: CASSLRDRRRDTQYF. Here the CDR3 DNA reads TGCGCCAGCAGCCTCCGGGACAGGAGAAGAGATACGCAGTATTTT.

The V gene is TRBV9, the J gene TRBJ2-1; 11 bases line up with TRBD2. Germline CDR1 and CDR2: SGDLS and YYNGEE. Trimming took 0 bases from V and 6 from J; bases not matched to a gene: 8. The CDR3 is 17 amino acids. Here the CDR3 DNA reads TGTGCCAGCAGCGTAGCTATAGCACTAGCGGGGGTCAATGAGCAGTTCTTC. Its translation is CASSVAIALAGVNEQFF.